The entry below gives a single TCR beta chain sequence along with its context. What it binds is unknown. The sample comes from a study of shared clonotypes between healthy human individuals. Broader study findings: How much donors shared clonotypes was expected to be affected by sequencing depth.

Those who donated were healthy HIV-negative adults, with no recent acute infections or vaccinations reported. Germline V gene lookup returns CDR1 SQVTM and CDR2 ANQGSEA. Trimming took 1 base from V and 5 from J; bases not matched to a gene: 6. The CDR3 has 16 residues. It was at deep level that the assay was run. Each subset's genomic DNA was shared equally among a number of immunoSEQ plates. Produced via immunoSEQ multiplex PCR; TCRdb's table is partial and in-frame only. This sample carries about 460,000 clones, over 60% of them seen once, and the ten largest clones take approximately 12%. The receptor comes from a woman in her forties in good health. Some clones in this sample may be carry-over from other donors' samples. The sequenced sample was PBMCs. This chain uses TRBV29-1 with TRBJ2-1; TRBD2 matches 12 bases. The CDR3 DNA sequence: TGCAGCGTTGAAGGGCTAGCGGGAGGGCCAAACAATGAGCAGTTCTTC. This sequence encodes CSVEGLAGGPNNEQFF.